The clone carrying this T cell receptor beta chain was observed a few times. Its antigen is unknown. The sample belongs to a study of beta chain features in type 1 diabetes. The study, taken as a whole, reports: TCRB CDR3s from Type 1 diabetes patients were moderately but significantly shorter in all four CD4+ subsets.

V was shortened by 2 bases and J by 5 bases, with 7 bases between the two germline ends. This CDR3 region has 13 residues. Germline assignment: CDR1 SNHLY and CDR2 FYNNEI. Sequenced material consisted of expressed TCRB transcripts (all of the isolated RNA was reverse transcribed). Clones were sequenced by immunoSEQ multiplex PCR, and TCRdb holds only the in-frame ones, with some missing. The data show some 410,000 clones, about 15% seen once. Every single donor gave one heparinised blood draw, and these averaged approximately 120 mL. Sequences were obtained from naive CD4+ T cells from blood. This receptor was obtained from a man aged 25-40 years in good health. The rearrangement links TRBV2 to TRBJ2-4; weak D call: TRBD1 (5 bases). Written as DNA, the CDR3 is TGTGCCAGCAGTGAATGGGGCGAAAACATTCAGTACTTC. Translated: CASSEWGENIQYF.